The source of this T cell receptor (beta chain) is a study of OX40 agonist ivuxolimab in advanced cancers. About the research overall: The dose of intravenous ivuxolimab that patients received every 2 weeks ranged from 0.01 to 10 mg/kg.

Only in-frame clones appear in the TCRdb table, and some are missing; sequencing was by immunoSEQ multiplex PCR. The repertoire consists of about 20,000 clones, with under 90% occurring once and the leading ten covering 20% to 25%. From germline, CDR1 is SGHTA and CDR2 FQGNSA. With V trimmed by 3 bases and J by 2 bases, 7 bases remained unmatched. CDR3 length: 16 amino acids. The sample was CD4+ or CD8+ T cells sorted from blood, taken in a trial of the OX40 agonist ivuxolimab. The clonotype originates from an adult with an advanced solid tumor such as melanoma, head and neck, liver or kidney cancer. The chain recombines TRBV7-2 with TRBJ2-5; 9 nucleotides line up with TRBD1. The CDR3 region has the DNA TGTGCCAGCAGCTTTGGACAGGGGATCCCACAAGAGACCCAGTACTTC. It is translated as CASSFGQGIPQETQYF.